A single sample is the source of the 27 T cell receptor beta chains below, sequenced in a study of T cells in Graves' hyperthyroidism and ophthalmopathy. The source material, RNA transcripts, was used to amplify TCR beta CDR3 regions. HTBI primers drove first-round RT-PCR of the TCR CDR3. TCRdb processed the multiplex PCR reads anew with MiXCR; each CDR3 protein has one entry. The data hold 300,000 to 500,000 distinct CDR3 sequences, with about 15% observed a single time. Sequenced sample: blood. The receptors were gathered from a woman in her thirties with Graves' hyperthyroidism.

The table lists this clonotype with many counts. The J gene is TRBJ2-5, the V gene TRBV28; D gene uncertain. Germline values: CDR1 MDHEN, CDR2 SYDVKM. The CDR3 loop spans 13 amino acids. V lost 8 bases to trimming and J lost 5 bases, with 15 bases between them. The CDR3 region is CASQTPPVETQYF. Here the CDR3 DNA reads TGTGCCAGCCAGACACCCCCGGTGGAGACCCAGTACTTC. Full variable domain (rest looked up from reference TRBV28 and TRBJ2-5): DVKVTQSSRYLVKRTGEKVFLECVQDMDHENMFWYRQDPGLGLRLIYFSYDVKMKEKGDIPEGYSVSREKKERFSLILESASTNQTSMYLCASQTPPVETQYFGPGTRLLVL.

The table lists this clonotype with a few counts. The chain recombines TRBV19 with TRBJ2-1; 7 positions agree with TRBD2. Germline assignment: CDR1 LNHDA and CDR2 SQIVND (reference sequence). With 0 bases clipped from V and 4 bases from J, the junction kept 3 bases outside the gene matches. CDR3 length equals 15 residues. CDR3 bases: TGTGCCAGTAGTATAGACCCTAGCGGTTACAATGAGCAGTTCTTC. Residues: CASSIDPSGYNEQFF. The full variable domain, completed using reference TRBV19 and TRBJ2-1, is DGGITQSPKYLFRKEGQNVTLSCEQNLNHDAMYWYRQDPGQGLRLIYYSQIVNDFQKGDIAEGYSVSREKKESFPLTVTSAQKNPTAFYLCASSIDPSGYNEQFFGPGTRLTVL.

This clonotype came up many times. The gene calls are TRBV30 and TRBJ2-1; D uncertain. V lost 3 bases and J lost 11, with 11 bases in between. The CDR3 extends over 11 amino acids. Germline CDR1 reads GTSNPN; CDR2 reads SVGIG (reference sequence). Here the CDR3 reads CAWRAKNQQFF. For the CDR3, the DNA is TGTGCCTGGAGAGCTAAAAACCAGCAGTTCTTC.

The CDR3 DNA sequence: TGTGCCAGCAGCTCTGCCTCGAATGAAAAACTGTTTTTT. Its translation: CASSSASNEKLFF. The J gene is TRBJ1-4, the V gene TRBV7-8; D gene unclear. Germline lookup yields CDR1 SGHVS and CDR2 FQNEAQ. The V end lost 4 bases, the J end lost 5 bases, and 8 bases lay between the germline ends. The CDR3 has 13 amino acids. Combining the CDR3 with reference TRBV7-8 and TRBJ1-4 gives the whole variable domain GAGVSQSPRYKVAKRGQDVALRCDPISGHVSLFWYQQALGQGPEFLTYFQNEAQLDKSGLPSDRFFAERPEGSVSTLKIQRTQQEDSAVYLCASSSASNEKLFFGSGTQLSVL.

This clonotype was seen a few times. The chain links TRBV20-1 to TRBJ2-7, with 8 bases lining up with TRBD1. The V gene end was trimmed by 2 bases and the J gene end by 0 bases; junction bases not matched to a gene: 6. The CDR3 has 15 amino acids. The germline V gene has CDR1 DFQATT and CDR2 SNEGSKA (reference sequence). CDR3 in amino acids: CSARSGDRSSYEQYF. CDR3 in DNA: TGCAGTGCTAGAAGTGGGGACAGGAGCTCCTACGAGCAGTACTTC.

This clonotype has only a few counts. J is TRBJ2-1 and V is TRBV6-1; TRBD1 is a possible D gene (6 bases). The germline CDR1 and CDR2 sequences are MNHNS and SASEGT. The CDR3 consists of 15 residues. Trimming cost V 3 bases and J 5 bases, with 14 bases left between them. The CDR3 spells CASSDGDGGHNEQFF. CDR3 DNA: TGTGCCAGCAGTGACGGGGATGGGGGCCACAATGAGCAGTTCTTC.

This clonotype was seen ten or more times. This chain connects TRBV2 to TRBJ2-7; TRBD2 agrees at 15 bases. Germline CDR1 SNHLY, CDR2 FYNNEI. CDR3 size: 15 residues. J gave up 7 bases and V 2 bases, and 3 bases lay outside the gene matches. CDR3 residues: CASSEQGLAGGEQYF. The CDR3 DNA sequence: TGTGCCAGCAGTGAACAAGGACTAGCGGGAGGGGAGCAGTACTTC.

This clonotype appeared many times. The genes are TRBV14 and TRBJ2-3, with D possibly matching TRBD1 (5 bases). The germline V gene has CDR1 SGHDN and CDR2 FVKESK. The CDR3 is 17 residues long. Trimming took off 5 bases at V and 1 base at J, with 19 bases between the two ends. The DNA for the CDR3 is TGTGCCAGCAGCAGACAGATCGAGGTACGACGCACAGATACGCAGTATTTT. This gives the protein CASSRQIEVRRTDTQYF.

This clonotype has at least ten counts. This chain links TRBV6-1 with TRBJ1-2, with D hard to call. CDR1 MNHNS and CDR2 SASEGT come from the germline V gene. The length of the CDR3 is 14 residues. V lost 5 bases and J lost 2, with 12 bases in between. As DNA, the CDR3 is TGTGCCAGCAGTTTCGGACCTTTCAACTATGGCTACACCTTC. It specifies CASSFGPFNYGYTF.

There are many counts of this clonotype. The V gene is TRBV6-1, the J gene TRBJ2-7; 8 bases are a match to TRBD1. The CDR3 consists of 14 residues. V lost 4 bases and J lost 3; bases outside the gene matches: 5. Germline V gene data show CDR1 as MNHNS and CDR2 as SASEGT. The CDR3 bases are TGTGCCAGCAGTGGCGGGACAGGTGGCTACGAGCAGTACTTC. Protein sequence: CASSGGTGGYEQYF.

The V gene is TRBV24-1, the J gene TRBJ2-1; TRBD1 is a possible D gene (6 bases). The germline CDR1 and CDR2 sequences are KGHDR and SFDVKD. CDR3 length equals 16 residues. V was clipped by 7 bases and J by 4 bases, with 19 bases between them. DNA of the CDR3: TGTGCCACCAGGGGGGCGGACACACGCACGTACAATGAGCAGTTCTTC. This gives the protein CATRGADTRTYNEQFF.

The gene calls are TRBV6-1 and TRBJ2-7, with 9 bases aligning to TRBD1. The J segment lost 2 bases and the V segment lost 5 bases, leaving 10 bases of the junction unmatched. The CDR3 totals 16 residues. Looked up from germline, CDR1 is MNHNS and CDR2 is SASEGT. Here the CDR3 reads CASSIRGGTGPYEQYF. CDR3 sequence (DNA): TGTGCCAGCAGTATACGAGGTGGGACAGGGCCCTACGAGCAGTACTTC.

This chain uses TRBV18 with TRBJ1-2; D is unresolved. Germline CDR1 is KGHSH and CDR2 is LQKENI. The CDR3 consists of 14 residues. V was pared by 2 bases and J by 7 bases, with 14 bases between. CDR3 nucleotide sequence: TGTGCCAGCTCACCAGAGCGAACTCATCCTGGCTACACCTTC. Its protein product is CASSPERTHPGYTF.

This sequence joins TRBV18 and TRBJ2-3; D tentatively reads TRBD1 or TRBD2 (5 bases each). Germline lookup yields CDR1 KGHSH and CDR2 LQKENI. The CDR3 totals 14 residues. The germline V and J ends were trimmed by 3 bases and 4 bases, with 11 bases remaining between them. CDR3 bases: TGTGCCAGCTCACCGGGACCCGGCCCAGATACGCAGTATTTT. Its protein product is CASSPGPGPDTQYF. Combining the CDR3 with reference TRBV18 and TRBJ2-3 gives the whole variable domain NAGVMQNPRHLVRRRGQEARLRCSPMKGHSHVYWYRQLPEEGLKFMVYLQKENIIDESGMPKERFSAEFPKEGPSILRIQQVVRGDSAAYFCASSPGPGPDTQYFGPGTRLTVL.

This clonotype was seen many times. The rearrangement joins TRBV18 to TRBJ2-3; 13 nucleotides align to TRBD2. The germline gives CDR1 KGHSH, CDR2 LQKENI. Trimming took 3 bases from V and 6 from J; bases not matched to a gene: 6. The CDR3 runs to 16 residues. The CDR3 nucleotides read TGTGCCAGCTCACCTCCGGGACTAGCGGGACCTGATACGCAGTATTTT. Its translation: CASSPPGLAGPDTQYF.

This clonotype was observed at least ten times. V is TRBV20-1 and J is TRBJ2-1; D perhaps matches TRBD1 (5 bases). The V end lost 0 bases, the J end lost 2 bases, and 11 bases lay between the germline ends. CDR1 DFQATT and CDR2 SNEGSKA come from the germline V gene (reference sequence). The CDR3 consists of 15 residues. This CDR3 is CSARELGAPYNEQFF. Here the CDR3 DNA reads TGCAGTGCTAGAGAGCTAGGGGCGCCCTACAATGAGCAGTTCTTC.

This clonotype has ten or more counts. The CDR3 reads CASSLNIMGNEQYF. For the CDR3, the DNA is TGTGCCAGCAGTTTAAATATCATGGGGAACGAGCAGTACTTC. The rearrangement links TRBV12-3 or TRBV12-4 to TRBJ2-7; the D is unclear. This CDR3 spans 14 amino acids. V shed 2 bases and J shed 5 bases, with 13 bases lying between them.

This rearrangement joins TRBV12-3 or TRBV12-4 to TRBJ1-1, with 7 bases aligning to TRBD1. J was trimmed by 5 bases and V by 0 bases; bases with no gene match: 6. This CDR3 has 15 residues. The DNA of the CDR3 is TGTGCCAGCAGTTTAGCCGGGACAGCAATTACTGAAGCTTTCTTT. It yields the protein CASSLAGTAITEAFF.

This clonotype was seen many times. The chain joins TRBV2 to TRBJ1-1; D not certain. CDR1 and CDR2 (germline): SNHLY, FYNNEI. The ends were cut back, 6 bases at V and 9 bases at J, with 17 bases in the middle. The CDR3 length is 13 residues. The CDR3, as DNA: TGTGCCAGCAGCTTCGACCTAGGCACCAAAGCTTTCTTT. Its protein product is CASSFDLGTKAFF.

The sample holds many counts of this clonotype. The chain carries TRBV28 and TRBJ2-3; possibly TRBD1 for D (7 bases). CDR1 is MDHEN and CDR2 is SYDVKM in the germline V gene. This CDR3 is 16 amino acids long. V shed 8 bases and J shed 4 bases, with 22 bases lying between them. The CDR3 nucleotides are TGTGCCAGCTCTTACCCACAGGGGAGGAAGGCAGATACGCAGTATTTT. Translating it yields CASSYPQGRKADTQYF.

This clonotype was seen repeatedly, ten times or more. The chain employs TRBV7-2 and TRBJ2-5; D unclear. Germline V gene lookup returns CDR1 SGHTA and CDR2 FQGNSA. Trimming took off 1 base at V and 5 bases at J, with 8 bases between the two ends. The CDR3 totals 13 residues. The CDR3 region is CASSLVVRETQYF. Written as DNA, the CDR3 is TGTGCCAGCAGCTTAGTTGTGAGGGAGACCCAGTACTTC.

This clonotype was recorded at least ten times. CDR3 sequence (DNA): TGTGCCACCAGTGATTTCGGGACAGGGCTTCGTGAACGGCGGTACGAGCAGTACTTC. It translates to CATSDFGTGLRERRYEQYF. V and J are TRBV24-1 and TRBJ2-7; the match to TRBD1 covers 9 bases. The CDR3 runs 19 residues. The junction had 16 bases not matched to a gene; V was cut back by 1 base and J by 4 bases. CDR1 KGHDR and CDR2 SFDVKD come from the germline V gene.

At least ten counts were recorded for this clonotype. The rearrangement joins TRBV3-1 to TRBJ1-1, with no clear D. CDR3 length equals 13 residues. Trimming pared 1 base from V and 4 bases from J, leaving 7 bases between. CDR1 is LGHDT and CDR2 is YNNKEL in the germline V gene (reference sequence). CDR3 residues: CASSQAPVTEAFF. For the CDR3, the DNA is TGTGCCAGCAGCCAAGCTCCGGTCACTGAAGCTTTCTTT. The variable domain in full, completed from reference TRBV3-1 and TRBJ1-1, reads DTAVSQTPKYLVTQMGNDKSIKCEQNLGHDTMYWYKQDSKKFLKIMFSYNNKELIINETVPNRFSPKSPDKAHLNLHINSLELGDSAVYFCASSQAPVTEAFFGQGTRLTVV.

This clonotype was recorded a few times. CDR3 sequence (DNA): TGTGCCAGCAGCCAAGTCGGGGGACAGCAAGAGACCCAGTACTTC. Translated: CASSQVGGQQETQYF. This chain joins TRBV4-2 and TRBJ2-5; D perhaps matches TRBD1 (7 bases). CDR3 size: 15 residues. The germline V and J ends were trimmed by 1 base and 2 bases, with 11 bases remaining between them. Germline V gene sequence: CDR1 LGHNA, CDR2 YNFKEQ.

The CDR3 DNA follows: TGTGCCAGTAGTATAGACCCCGGGTTTGACACTGAAGCTTTCTTT. Translation: CASSIDPGFDTEAFF. This rearrangement joins TRBV19 to TRBJ1-1; D gene uncertain. Per germline, CDR1 LNHDA and CDR2 SQIVND (reference sequence). This CDR3 is 15 amino acids long. V was pared by 0 bases and J by 3 bases, with 11 bases between.

The chain uses TRBV11-1 and TRBJ2-7; TRBD1 aligns across 8 bases. The germline gives CDR1 SGHAT, CDR2 FQDESV (reference sequence). V trimming: 0 bases; J trimming: 5 bases; junction bases outside the gene matches: 0. This CDR3 is built from 13 residues. This chain's CDR3 is CASSLADRDEQYF. The CDR3 nucleotides are TGTGCCAGCAGCTTAGCGGACAGGGACGAGCAGTACTTC.

The V call is TRBV5-4, the J call TRBJ2-1; 8 nucleotides line up with TRBD2. V trimming: 3 bases; J trimming: 9 bases; junction bases outside the gene matches: 11. This CDR3 comprises 15 residues. CDR1 is SGHNT, CDR2 YYREEE, per germline (reference sequence). CDR3 coding DNA: TGTGCCAGCAGCTCCGGCGGACTAGCTACTCGTGAGCAGTTCTTC. This translates into CASSSGGLATREQFF. Supplemented by reference TRBV5-4 and TRBJ2-1, the full variable domain reads ETGVTQSPTHLIKTRGQQVTLRCSSQSGHNTVSWYQQALGQGPQFIFQYYREEENGRGNFPPRFSGLQFPNYSSELNVNALELDDSALYLCASSSGGLATREQFFGPGTRLTVL.